One TCR beta chain is described in this entry. The sample originates from a study of T cell changes during pregnancy in multiple sclerosis. Assay: immunoSEQ multiplex PCR; the TCRdb copy retains only in-frame clones and omits some. The sample holds over 30,000 clones, 92% seen once. The CDR3 loop spans 15 amino acids. V shed 4 bases, J shed 7 bases, and the junction held 6 bases outside the gene matches. CDR1 and CDR2 from the germline V gene are SGHTA and FQGNSA. The sample here was CD4+ T cells from peripheral blood mononuclear cells, taken in the third trimester of pregnancy. This chain uses TRBV7-2 with TRBJ2-7; 14 positions match TRBD2. The clonotype comes from a female donor with multiple sclerosis, enrolled in a pregnancy study. The DNA of the CDR3 is TGTGCCAGCAGCTCCGGGACTAGCGGGAGTCGTGAGCAGTACTTC. Translating gives CASSSGTSGSREQYF.